This TCR beta chain was profiled in a study of response to subunit inactivated influenza vaccine. In this sample, this clonotype turned up a few times. Its specificity is not known. TCRdb re-called the RT-PCR reads with MiXCR, one entry per CDR3 protein. The profile shows 530,000 or so distinct CDR3 sequences, 12% to 15% of them singletons. V dropped 6 bases and J dropped 5 bases, with 16 bases sitting between them. The CDR3 length is 13 residues. Germline loops: CDR1 DFQATT, CDR2 SNEGSKA (reference sequence). General study findings and limits: Authors suggested that a seasonal influenza vaccination recruits few new T cells each time.

The material sequenced was PBMCs from blood, taken less than 13 days after vaccination. V is TRBV20-1 and J is TRBJ2-5; D gene ambiguous. The clonotype was recovered from a man aged 45-65 years who received an inactivated influenza vaccine. The CDR3, as DNA: TGCAGTGCCAAGGGCCCAGCCCGGGAGACCCAGTACTTC. This sequence encodes CSAKGPARETQYF.